These 3 T cell receptor beta chains came from one sample sequenced in a study of neurological immune-mediated disorders. MiXCR, applied by TCRdb to the 5' RACE reads, yields one record per CDR3 protein. The table records tens of thousands of distinct CDR3 sequences, more than 9.5% of them present only once. Sequencing was carried out using PBMCs. These receptors came from a female donor in good health.

This clonotype was recorded many times. V usage is TRBV15 and J usage is TRBJ1-1, with TRBD1 matching over 9 bases. Trimming at V came to 2 bases and at J to 8 bases, leaving 15 bases not matched to a gene. The length of the CDR3 is 17 residues. Germline V gives CDR1 LNHNV, CDR2 YYDKDF (reference sequence). The CDR3 protein is CATSRSTGTGLVREAFF. DNA of the CDR3: TGTGCCACCAGCAGATCTACCGGGACAGGGTTGGTTCGAGAAGCTTTCTTT. Using reference TRBV15 and TRBJ1-1 for the parts outside the CDR3, the full variable domain is DAMVIQNPRYQVTQFGKPVTLSCSQTLNHNVMYWYQQKSSQAPKLLFHYYDKDFNNEADTPDNFQSRRPNTSFCFLDIRSPGLGDTAMYLCATSRSTGTGLVREAFFGQGTRLTVV.

This clonotype was observed many times. The rearrangement joins TRBV3-1 to TRBJ2-1; D is ambiguous. The germline gives CDR1 LGHDT, CDR2 YNNKEL (reference sequence). The CDR3 loop spans 14 amino acids. Trimming left V 4 bases short and J 10 bases short, with 17 bases between. CDR3 residues: CASSPLGGQSEQFF. The DNA for the CDR3 is TGTGCCAGCAGCCCGTTGGGTGGTCAGTCGGAGCAGTTCTTC.

At least ten counts were recorded for this clonotype. The gene calls are TRBV12-3 or TRBV12-4 and TRBJ2-1; no clear D. V lost 3 bases to trimming and J lost 4 bases, with 7 bases between them. The CDR3 is 13 amino acids. The CDR3 nucleotides read TGTGCCAGCAGTTTGGGGTCGTACAATGAGCAGTTCTTC. It specifies CASSLGSYNEQFF.